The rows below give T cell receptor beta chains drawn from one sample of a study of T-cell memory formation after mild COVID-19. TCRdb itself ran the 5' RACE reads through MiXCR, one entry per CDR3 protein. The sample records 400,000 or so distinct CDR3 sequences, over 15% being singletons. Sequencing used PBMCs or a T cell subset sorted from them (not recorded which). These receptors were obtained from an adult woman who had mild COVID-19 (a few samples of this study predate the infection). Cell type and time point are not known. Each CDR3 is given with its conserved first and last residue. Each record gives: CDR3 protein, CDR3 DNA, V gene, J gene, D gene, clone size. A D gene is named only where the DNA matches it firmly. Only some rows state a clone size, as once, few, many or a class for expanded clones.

CDR3 protein: CASSWRLAYEQYF; CDR3 DNA: TGTGCCAGCAGCTGGCGGTTAGCCTACGAGCAGTACTTC; V gene: TRBV12-3/TRBV12-4; J gene: TRBJ2-7; D gene: .; clone size: .
CDR3 protein: CASSLEGQFEAFF; CDR3 DNA: TGTGCCAGCAGTTTAGAAGGGCAGTTTGAAGCTTTCTTT; V gene: TRBV27; J gene: TRBJ1-1; D gene: .; clone size: .
CDR3 protein: CASSQGPRTNTQYF; CDR3 DNA: TGTGCCAGCAGCCAGGGGCCCCGCACGAATACGCAGTATTTT; V gene: TRBV14; J gene: TRBJ2-3; D gene: .; clone size: .
CDR3 protein: CASSSARITEAFF; CDR3 DNA: TGTGCCAGCAGCTCCGCTAGGATAACTGAAGCTTTCTTT; V gene: TRBV14; J gene: TRBJ1-1; D gene: .; clone size: .
CDR3 protein: CASSRFSGANVLTF; CDR3 DNA: TGTGCCAGCAGTAGATTCTCTGGGGCCAACGTCCTGACTTTC; V gene: TRBV27; J gene: TRBJ2-6; D gene: .; clone size: .
CDR3 protein: CASSLSDSANTGELFF; CDR3 DNA: TGTGCCAGCAGCTTATCGGACAGTGCGAACACCGGGGAGCTGTTTTTT; V gene: TRBV7-9; J gene: TRBJ2-2; D gene: .; clone size: few
CDR3 protein: CSAVRTLGNGQPQHF; CDR3 DNA: TGCAGTGCCGTCAGGACCCTGGGGAATGGTCAGCCCCAGCATTTT; V gene: TRBV20-1; J gene: TRBJ1-5; D gene: .; clone size: few
CDR3 protein: CAISESGGSYEQYF; CDR3 DNA: TGTGCCATCAGTGAGTCAGGTGGGTCCTACGAGCAGTACTTC; V gene: TRBV10-3; J gene: TRBJ2-7; D gene: .; clone size: .
CDR3 protein: CASSPVYEQYF; CDR3 DNA: TGTGCCAGCAGTCCTGTTTACGAGCAGTACTTC; V gene: TRBV2; J gene: TRBJ2-7; D gene: .; clone size: once
CDR3 protein: CASNRGEGIQYF; CDR3 DNA: TGTGCCAGCAACAGGGGTGAGGGCATTCAGTACTTC; V gene: TRBV6-6; J gene: TRBJ2-4; D gene: TRBD1; clone size: .
CDR3 protein: CASSPRGDTEAFF; CDR3 DNA: TGCGCCAGCAGCCCCAGGGGGGACACTGAAGCTTTCTTT; V gene: TRBV18; J gene: TRBJ1-1; D gene: TRBD1; clone size: many
CDR3 protein: CASSSVAGSNIQYF; CDR3 DNA: TGTGCCAGCTCCTCCGTGGCAGGGTCCAACATTCAGTACTTC; V gene: TRBV5-6; J gene: TRBJ2-4; D gene: .; clone size: few
CDR3 protein: CASSVLLGRDYGYTF; CDR3 DNA: TGTGCCAGCAGCGTCCTTCTCGGGAGGGACTATGGCTACACCTTC; V gene: TRBV6-1; J gene: TRBJ1-2; D gene: .; clone size: .
CDR3 protein: CASSLFGTPPISGEQYF; CDR3 DNA: TGTGCCAGCAGTTTATTTGGGACACCCCCAATCTCGGGCGAGCAGTACTTC; V gene: TRBV27; J gene: TRBJ2-7; D gene: .; clone size: few
CDR3 protein: CASSHGTSNQPQHF; CDR3 DNA: TGTGCCAGCAGTCACGGGACTTCTAATCAGCCCCAGCATTTT; V gene: TRBV12-3/TRBV12-4; J gene: TRBJ1-5; D gene: .; clone size: .
CDR3 protein: CATKEGTSGHTDTQYF; CDR3 DNA: TGTGCCACCAAGGAAGGGACTAGCGGCCACACAGATACGCAGTATTTT; V gene: TRBV15; J gene: TRBJ2-3; D gene: TRBD2; clone size: few
CDR3 protein: CASKGTLLVSLHEQYF; CDR3 DNA: TGTGCCAGCAAAGGGACACTTTTAGTTTCTCTCCACGAGCAGTACTTC; V gene: TRBV6-1; J gene: TRBJ2-7; D gene: .; clone size: .
CDR3 protein: CASRGAEKPYNEQFF; CDR3 DNA: TGTGCCAGCAGAGGGGCGGAGAAACCCTACAATGAGCAGTTCTTC; V gene: TRBV6-5; J gene: TRBJ2-1; D gene: .; clone size: .
CDR3 protein: CASSVVGAGGDTQYF; CDR3 DNA: TGTGCCAGCAGCGTAGTTGGGGCAGGAGGAGATACGCAGTATTTT; V gene: TRBV9; J gene: TRBJ2-3; D gene: .; clone size: few
CDR3 protein: CASSLDGNYEQYF; CDR3 DNA: TGTGCCAGCAGTTTGGACGGGAACTACGAGCAGTACTTC; V gene: TRBV12-3/TRBV12-4; J gene: TRBJ2-7; D gene: .; clone size: many
CDR3 protein: CASSYFGWDEQYF; CDR3 DNA: TGTGCCAGCAGCTACTTTGGCTGGGACGAGCAGTACTTC; V gene: TRBV6-5; J gene: TRBJ2-7; D gene: .; clone size: many
CDR3 protein: CASSYGTPNTEAFF; CDR3 DNA: TGTGCCAGCAGTTACGGGACACCGAACACTGAAGCTTTCTTT; V gene: TRBV6-2/TRBV6-3; J gene: TRBJ1-1; D gene: .; clone size: many
CDR3 protein: CASTQREYSGANVLTF; CDR3 DNA: TGTGCCAGCACCCAGAGGGAATACTCTGGGGCCAACGTCCTGACTTTC; V gene: TRBV7-9; J gene: TRBJ2-6; D gene: .; clone size: .
CDR3 protein: CATTADGNYEQYF; CDR3 DNA: TGTGCCACCACAGCAGACGGGAACTACGAGCAGTACTTC; V gene: TRBV7-9; J gene: TRBJ2-7; D gene: .; clone size: .
CDR3 protein: CASSRVRNTGELFF; CDR3 DNA: TGTGCCAGCAGCCGGGTCAGGAACACCGGGGAGCTGTTTTTT; V gene: TRBV12-3/TRBV12-4; J gene: TRBJ2-2; D gene: .; clone size: many
CDR3 protein: CASSPFLAGGLTGELFF; CDR3 DNA: TGTGCCAGCAGCCCCTTTCTAGCGGGGGGGCTCACCGGGGAGCTGTTTTTT; V gene: TRBV7-8; J gene: TRBJ2-2; D gene: TRBD2; clone size: few
CDR3 protein: CATSTFRGEKLFF; CDR3 DNA: TGTGCCACCAGCACATTTAGAGGGGAAAAACTGTTTTTT; V gene: TRBV15; J gene: TRBJ1-4; D gene: .; clone size: few
CDR3 protein: CSGRTANEPQHF; CDR3 DNA: TGCAGCGGAAGGACGGCCAATGAGCCCCAGCATTTT; V gene: TRBV20-1; J gene: TRBJ1-5; D gene: .; clone size: .
CDR3 protein: CASSIVPGELFF; CDR3 DNA: TGTGCCAGCAGTATCGTCCCCGGGGAGCTGTTTTTT; V gene: TRBV7-9; J gene: TRBJ2-2; D gene: .; clone size: many
CDR3 protein: CAWSDRDYGYTF; CDR3 DNA: TGTGCCTGGAGCGACAGGGATTATGGCTACACCTTC; V gene: TRBV30; J gene: TRBJ1-2; D gene: TRBD1; clone size: few
CDR3 protein: CASLNSGTGVSYNEQFF; CDR3 DNA: TGTGCCAGTCTTAATTCCGGGACAGGGGTATCCTACAATGAGCAGTTCTTC; V gene: TRBV11-2; J gene: TRBJ2-1; D gene: TRBD1; clone size: .
CDR3 protein: CASEIAGVVTDTQYF; CDR3 DNA: TGTGCCAGCGAAATAGCGGGAGTTGTCACAGATACGCAGTATTTT; V gene: TRBV5-4; J gene: TRBJ2-3; D gene: TRBD2; clone size: few
CDR3 protein: CASRRTSGDTGELFF; CDR3 DNA: TGTGCCAGCAGACGAACTAGCGGGGACACCGGGGAGCTGTTTTTT; V gene: TRBV7-8; J gene: TRBJ2-2; D gene: TRBD2; clone size: .
CDR3 protein: CASSVSSTGYEQYF; CDR3 DNA: TGTGCCAGCAGTGTGTCTAGCACAGGCTACGAGCAGTACTTC; V gene: TRBV2; J gene: TRBJ2-7; D gene: .; clone size: few
CDR3 protein: CASSYPGLAGVNEQFF; CDR3 DNA: TGTGCCAGCAGTTACCCTGGACTAGCGGGAGTTAATGAGCAGTTCTTC; V gene: TRBV6-5; J gene: TRBJ2-1; D gene: TRBD2; clone size: few
CDR3 protein: CASSSRSLRSVNEQFF; CDR3 DNA: TGTGCAAGCAGTTCCCGTTCGTTACGATCGGTCAATGAGCAGTTCTTC; V gene: TRBV7-2; J gene: TRBJ2-1; D gene: .; clone size: once
CDR3 protein: CATGSGGEYEQYF; CDR3 DNA: TGTGCCACGGGAAGCGGGGGGGAGTACGAGCAGTACTTC; V gene: TRBV15; J gene: TRBJ2-7; D gene: TRBD2; clone size: .
CDR3 protein: CASSSSGQKETQYF; CDR3 DNA: TGTGCCAGCAGCTCCTCCGGACAGAAAGAGACCCAGTACTTC; V gene: TRBV7-7; J gene: TRBJ2-5; D gene: .; clone size: few
CDR3 protein: CSAVTSVSYEQYF; CDR3 DNA: TGCAGTGCCGTGACCAGCGTCTCCTACGAGCAGTACTTC; V gene: TRBV20-1; J gene: TRBJ2-7; D gene: .; clone size: .
CDR3 protein: CASNLGQDYGYTF; CDR3 DNA: TGTGCCAGCAACCTCGGACAGGACTATGGCTACACCTTC; V gene: TRBV2; J gene: TRBJ1-2; D gene: TRBD1; clone size: few